This is a list of T cell receptor beta chains from one sample in a study of blood T cell repertoires in COVID-19. The method was immunoSEQ multiplex PCR; TCRdb's version includes in-frame clones alone and lacks a portion of them. In the table there are 250,000 to 300,000 clones, around 89% of which are singletons. The sample taken for sequencing was peripheral blood. Source of these receptors: a woman in her sixties with acute or convalescent COVID-19. Both conserved end residues are part of each CDR3. D genes are given only for firm matches. Clone sizes are given selectively: once, few, many, or a class where the clone is expanded.

TRBV15	TRBJ2-6	-	-	CATSWNRLSSGANVLTF	TGTGCCACCAGCTGGAACAGGCTAAGCTCTGGGGCCAACGTCCTGACTTTC
TRBV3-1/TRBV3-2	TRBJ1-4	-	-	CASSQGWRGEKLFF	TGTGCCAGCAGCCAAGGATGGCGGGGGGAAAAACTGTTTTTT
TRBV11-1	TRBJ2-3	-	-	CASSPSGLYTDTQYF	TGTGCCAGCAGCCCCTCCGGACTTTACACAGATACGCAGTATTTT
TRBV19	TRBJ1-1	-	TRBD1	CASRVSHQTTGGREAFF	TGTGCCAGTAGGGTTAGTCATCAAACTACAGGGGGCCGTGAAGCTTTCTTT
TRBV30	TRBJ2-2	-	TRBD2	CAWSQRLAPGDTGELFF	TGTGCCTGGAGTCAACGACTAGCCCCGGGGGACACCGGGGAGCTGTTTTTT
TRBV6-2/TRBV6-3	TRBJ2-1	-	TRBD2	CASSSSRGGRGSSYNEQFF	TGTGCCAGCAGTTCCTCGCGGGGGGGCCGGGGGAGCTCCTACAATGAGCAGTTCTTC
TRBV3-1/TRBV3-2	TRBJ1-2	-	-	CASSQQGSNYGYTF	TGTGCCAGCAGCCAACAGGGTTCTAACTATGGCTACACCTTC
TRBV9	TRBJ1-3	-	TRBD1	CASSYRGSGNTIYF	TGTGCCAGCAGCTACAGGGGTTCTGGAAACACCATATATTTT
TRBV5-6	TRBJ2-3	once	-	CASSLAVRYSTDTQYF	TGTGCCAGCAGCTTGGCGGTGCGCTACAGCACAGATACGCAGTATTTT
TRBV7-9	TRBJ2-7	-	-	CASSFEYEQYF	TGTGCCAGCAGCTTCGAGTACGAGCAGTACTTC